Below are 32 T cell receptor beta chains sequenced from a single sample in a study of breast tumors, draining lymph nodes, adjacent tissues. Axillary draining lymph nodes of breast cancer patients supplied the node samples. TCRdb re-derived calls from the multiplex PCR reads in MiXCR, one entry per CDR3 protein. This repertoire shows hundreds of thousands of distinct CDR3 sequences, around 32% found once; its top ten account for 1.1% to 1.5%. Sequenced: axillary lymph node tissue. The source is a female donor with breast cancer. Some clones in this sample may be carry-over from other donors' samples.

About this clonotype: This sequence may be a read error, since a much larger clone differs from it by one base. The chain joins TRBV5-8 to TRBJ2-5, with D perhaps TRBD1 (5 bases). Trimming took 4 bases from V and 4 from J, leaving 20 bases between them. Germline loops: CDR1 SGHTS, CDR2 YDEGEE. This CDR3 spans 16 amino acids. CDR3 sequence (DNA): TGTGCCAGCAGCCCTTTCGTTGCGCAGGGCGGAGAGACCCAGTACTTC. This sequence encodes CASSPFVAQGGETQYF.

This clonotype was recorded many times. This sequence joins TRBV19 and TRBJ1-4, with TRBD1 as a possible D gene (6 bases). This CDR3 has 16 residues. The V gene lost 4 bases and the J gene lost 5 bases, with 17 bases spanning the gap. CDR1 is LNHDA, CDR2 SQIVND, per germline (reference sequence). The CDR3 sequence is CASSKRGQLSNEKLFF. The CDR3 DNA is TGTGCCAGTAGTAAAAGAGGACAGCTATCGAATGAAAAACTGTTTTTT.

There are many counts of this clonotype. In nucleotides, the CDR3 is TGTGCCAGCAATTCCATTTCCCGAGCGGGAGGTGCTGAGCAGTTCTTC. Translation gives CASNSISRAGGAEQFF. This chain joins TRBV6-2 or TRBV6-3 and TRBJ2-1; 9 bases agree with TRBD2. V gave up 7 bases and J gave up 9 bases; unmatched junction bases: 16. Germline V gene data show CDR1 as MNHEY and CDR2 as SVGEGT. This CDR3 is 16 amino acids long.

This clonotype was seen ten or more times. The J gene is TRBJ2-7, the V gene TRBV28; TRBD1 might be the D (6 bases). CDR1 is MDHEN, CDR2 SYDVKM, per germline. This CDR3 spans 15 amino acids. Trimming took off 6 bases at V and 4 bases at J, with 19 bases between the two ends. The CDR3 spells CASSSGTPPLYEQYF. The CDR3 nucleotides read TGTGCCAGCAGCTCCGGGACACCACCCCTATACGAGCAGTACTTC.

This clonotype occurred many times. The J gene is TRBJ2-2, the V gene TRBV18, with D unclear. The CDR3 runs to 13 residues. Per germline, CDR1 KGHSH and CDR2 LQKENI. Between the trimmed V and J ends, which lost 5 bases and 4 bases, there was a span of 8 bases. CDR3 sequence (DNA): TGTGCCAGCTCAATACTCCTCACCGGGGAGCTGTTTTTT. Translated: CASSILLTGELFF.

This clonotype was observed a single time. The chain links TRBV20-1 to TRBJ2-3, with TRBD2 matching over 9 bases. Germline CDR1 and CDR2: DFQATT and SNEGSKA (reference sequence). CDR3 length: 18 amino acids. The ends lost 3 bases at V and 0 bases at J; junction bases unmatched: 13. Here the CDR3 reads CSARRARGGTSSTDTQYF. Written as DNA, the CDR3 is TGCAGTGCTAGGAGGGCCCGAGGTGGGACTAGCAGCACAGATACGCAGTATTTT.

This clonotype was counted ten times or more. V usage is TRBV7-2 and J usage is TRBJ2-4; 10 positions match TRBD1. Germline trimming cut 4 bases from V and 1 base from J; bases unmatched to any gene: 1. Germline V gene sequence: CDR1 SGHTA, CDR2 FQGNSA. The CDR3 extends over 15 amino acids. CDR3 sequence (DNA): TGTGCCAGCAGCTCGGGACAGGGGGCCAAAAACATTCAGTACTTC. The encoded protein is CASSSGQGAKNIQYF.

The V and J genes are TRBV7-8 and TRBJ2-7; 9 bases agree with TRBD2. This CDR3 comprises 15 residues. With V trimmed by 5 bases and J by 7 bases, 12 bases remained unmatched. The germline V gene encodes CDR1 SGHVS and CDR2 FQNEAQ. DNA for the CDR3: TGTGCCAGCAGCGCCTACCCGGGACTAGCTCATGAGCAGTACTTC. The encoded protein is CASSAYPGLAHEQYF.

There are many counts of this clonotype. The V call is TRBV7-2, the J call TRBJ1-5; D gene unclear. Deletions cut 1 base from V and 6 bases from J, with 10 bases between. CDR1 and CDR2 (germline): SGHTA, FQGNSA. The CDR3 runs 14 residues. The CDR3 bases are TGTGCCAGCAGCTTAGGTTATGGCCCTCAGCCCCAGCATTTT. This codes for CASSLGYGPQPQHF.

Points on this clonotype: It may be a read error: a sequence one base away is much more abundant. This chain uses TRBV7-2 with TRBJ2-4, with 9 bases that match TRBD1. Trimming cost V 5 bases and J 6 bases; bases outside gene matches: 8. The length of the CDR3 is 15 residues. The germline V gene encodes CDR1 SGHTA and CDR2 FQGNSA. The CDR3 protein is CASSKEGQGRNIQYF. The CDR3 bases are TGTGCCAGCAGCAAAGAAGGACAGGGGAGAAACATTCAGTACTTC.

In this sample, this clonotype turned up many times. The chain is built from TRBV6-1 and TRBJ2-1, with D perhaps TRBD1 (5 bases). Germline V gene data show CDR1 as MNHNS and CDR2 as SASEGT. The CDR3 is 13 amino acids. V was clipped by 3 bases and J by 3 bases, with 6 bases between them. The CDR3 protein is CASSDRVYNEQFF. The CDR3 region has the DNA TGTGCCAGCAGTGACAGGGTCTACAATGAGCAGTTCTTC.

CDR3 nucleotide sequence: TGCAGTGCTAGAGTGGGCGGGAGGGCGAGCACAGATACGCAGTATTTT. Its protein product is CSARVGGRASTDTQYF. The chain uses TRBV20-1 and TRBJ2-3, with 9 bases fitting TRBD2. The CDR3 has 16 residues. CDR1 is DFQATT, CDR2 SNEGSKA, per germline (reference sequence). The trim removed 1 base at V and 0 bases at J, leaving 5 bases unmatched.

Points on this clonotype: The conserved closing phenylalanine or tryptophan is absent in this CDR3, likely reflecting a read error. The V and J genes are TRBV19 and TRBJ2-3; TRBD1 agrees at 11 bases. V lost 6 bases, J lost 3 bases, and 2 bases stayed unmatched. The CDR3 runs 14 residues. Germline V gene data show CDR1 as LNHDA and CDR2 as SQIVND (reference sequence). Written as DNA, the CDR3 is TGTGCCAGTAGAGGGACAGGGGGTACAGATACGCAGTATGTT. Translating gives CASRGTGGTDTQYV.

The chain joins TRBV10-3 to TRBJ1-5; D not certain. The CDR3 covers 15 residues. Between the trimmed V and J ends, which lost 4 bases and 11 bases, there was a span of 21 bases. Germline CDR1 ENHRY, CDR2 SYGVKD. For the CDR3, the DNA is TGTGCCATCAGTGCGACTAGCGGGAGTCTGGAGACCCAGCATTTT. It yields the protein CAISATSGSLETQHF.

In regard to this clonotype: A much larger clone lies one base from this, so it may be a read error. The chain uses TRBV20-1 and TRBJ2-7; 9 nucleotides match TRBD1. The CDR3 is 13 amino acids. Germline V gene sequence: CDR1 DFQATT, CDR2 SNEGSKA (reference sequence). In nucleotides, the CDR3 is TGCAGTGCAGAGGGGGACAGGGCTTACGCGCAGTACTTC. Translating gives CSAEGDRAYAQYF.

This clonotype has a count of ten or more. The gene calls are TRBV7-6 and TRBJ1-4; the D is unclear. V lost 5 bases and J lost 0, with 10 bases in between. CDR3 length: 15 residues. CDR1 SGHVS and CDR2 FNYEAQ come from the germline V gene. CDR3 sequence: CASSPEGATNEKLFF. The CDR3 DNA follows: TGTGCCAGCAGCCCCGAGGGCGCAACTAATGAAAAACTGTTTTTT.

The table lists this clonotype with many counts. The CDR3 region has the DNA TGTGCCAGCAGTGAGCGTGTTGGCACCGGGGAGCTGTTTTTT. As protein: CASSERVGTGELFF. The rearrangement uses TRBV6-4 and TRBJ2-2; D is uncertain. V lost 3 bases to trimming and J lost 4 bases, with 9 bases between them. The CDR3 loop spans 14 amino acids. CDR1 is MRHNA, CDR2 SNTAGT, per germline.

As regards this clonotype: One base away lies a much larger clone, so this may be a sequencing read error. The chain joins TRBV6-2 or TRBV6-3 to TRBJ2-4; 8 bases match TRBD2. Germline values: CDR1 MNHEY, CDR2 SVGEGT. The ends lost 10 bases at V and 15 bases at J; junction bases unmatched: 14. The CDR3 sequence is 12 residues long. The CDR3 region has the DNA TGTGCCACCTCGAGGGGGGGACTAGTAAGGTACTTC. Protein: CATSRGGLVRYF.

V is TRBV7-3 and J is TRBJ2-3; TRBD2 agrees at 16 bases. Germline V lookup: CDR1 SGHTA, CDR2 FQGTGA. CDR3 length: 17 amino acids. The J segment lost 4 bases and the V segment lost 2 bases, leaving 3 bases of the junction unmatched. CDR3: CASSLGGLAGGPDTQYF. The CDR3 DNA reads TGTGCCAGCAGCTTAGGGGGACTAGCGGGGGGGCCAGATACGCAGTATTTT. The entire variable domain, with the rest obtained from reference TRBV7-3 and TRBJ2-3, is as follows: GAGVSQTPSNKVTEKGKYVELRCDPISGHTALYWYRQSLGQGPEFLIYFQGTGAADDSGLPNDRFFAVRPEGSVSTLKIQRTERGDSAVYLCASSLGGLAGGPDTQYFGPGTRLTVL.

This clonotype came up many times. With a much larger clone just one base away, this may be a read error. This chain uses TRBV20-1 with TRBJ2-7, with 7 bases matching TRBD1. This CDR3 is built from 14 residues. V shed 5 bases, J shed 6 bases, and the junction held 13 bases outside the gene matches. The germline gives CDR1 DFQATT, CDR2 SNEGSKA (reference sequence). This CDR3 is CSAEGPGGASEQYF. CDR3 sequence (DNA): TGCAGTGCTGAGGGGCCAGGGGGAGCCTCCGAGCAGTACTTC.

This clonotype was picked up many times. The rearrangement joins TRBV13 to TRBJ2-3; 7 bases are shared with TRBD2. V dropped 2 bases and J dropped 1; count of bases not matched to a gene: 9. The CDR3 consists of 17 residues. CDR1 is PRHDT, CDR2 FYEKMQ, per germline (reference sequence). In nucleotides, the CDR3 is TGTGCCAGCAGCTTAAGGGCGGGAGAGGTGGGCACAGATACGCAGTATTTT. Translated: CASSLRAGEVGTDTQYF.

This clonotype was picked up many times. V gene TRBV29-1 combines with J gene TRBJ2-3; 10 positions match TRBD2. This CDR3 contains 13 residues. J was trimmed by 3 bases and V by 7 bases; bases with no gene match: 4. The V gene's germline CDR1 is SQVTM and CDR2 ANQGSEA. The CDR3 protein is CSASGRGTDTQYF. The CDR3 DNA reads as TGCAGCGCTAGCGGGAGAGGTACAGATACGCAGTATTTT.

This clonotype was picked up many times. CDR3 DNA sequence: TGTGCCAGCAGCTCCCCGGGAGTTCTTAATCAGCCCCAGCATTTT. Residues: CASSSPGVLNQPQHF. The chain carries TRBV7-8 and TRBJ1-5; D uncertain. Germline V lookup: CDR1 SGHVS, CDR2 FQNEAQ. There are 15 residues in the CDR3. Trimming took 4 bases from V and 4 from J, leaving 14 bases between them.

This clonotype was observed many times. DNA of the CDR3: TGTGCCACCAGTGATCCGACCTTTTCCTACAATGAGCAGTTCTTC. The encoded protein is CATSDPTFSYNEQFF. The rearrangement joins TRBV24-1 to TRBJ2-1, with D unclear. The CDR3 is 15 amino acids. Trimming left V 3 bases short and J 1 base short, with 9 bases between. CDR1 and CDR2 (germline): KGHDR, SFDVKD.

At least ten counts were recorded for this clonotype. The chain uses TRBV5-1 and TRBJ2-3; 9 bases fit TRBD2. The CDR3 spans 15 residues. Unmatched junction bases numbered 12, after V lost 6 bases and J lost 7 bases. Germline CDR1 and CDR2: SGHRS and YFSETQ. CDR3 sequence reads: CASNVGGRAKNTQYF. DNA for the CDR3: TGCGCCAGCAACGTGGGCGGGAGGGCCAAGAATACGCAGTATTTT.

The J gene is TRBJ1-1, the V gene TRBV12-3 or TRBV12-4; D perhaps matches TRBD1 (5 bases). This CDR3 comprises 13 residues. Trimming took off 6 bases at V and 4 bases at J, with 12 bases between the two ends. The CDR3 DNA is TGTGCCAGCAGGGCTCCAGGGATCACTGAAGCTTTCTTT. Protein: CASRAPGITEAFF.

In its sample, this clonotype was seen many times. V is TRBV20-1 and J is TRBJ2-7; perhaps TRBD1 as D (6 bases). Trimming cost V 6 bases and J 1 base, with 10 bases left between them. The CDR3 contains 12 residues. Germline-derived CDR1 and CDR2 are DFQATT and SNEGSKA (reference sequence). The CDR3: CSARGFSYEQYF. The CDR3 DNA reads as TGCAGTGCCAGGGGCTTTTCCTACGAGCAGTACTTC.

This clonotype was recorded many times. V and J are TRBV28 and TRBJ1-2, with TRBD1 as a possible D gene (5 bases). CDR3 length: 13 residues. V was pared by 8 bases and J by 7 bases, with 17 bases between. Germline lookup yields CDR1 MDHEN and CDR2 SYDVKM. The CDR3 protein is CASAGAYVFGYTF. Written as DNA, the CDR3 is TGTGCCAGCGCCGGGGCTTATGTCTTTGGCTACACCTTC.

The chain carries TRBV4-1 and TRBJ1-1; D gene ambiguous. CDR1 MGHRA and CDR2 YSYEKL come from the germline V gene. Trimming took 3 bases from V and 1 from J, leaving 12 bases between them. This CDR3 contains 15 residues. CDR3 nucleotide sequence: TGCGCCAGCAGCCATCCCAGCAGGAAGAACACTGAAGCTTTCTTT. It translates to CASSHPSRKNTEAFF.

This clonotype was counted between two and nine times. Being one base from a much bigger clone, this may be a read error. This chain links TRBV20-1 with TRBJ1-5; the D gene is possibly TRBD1 (6 bases). V lost 0 bases and J 6 bases, leaving 15 bases between the germline ends. Germline lookup yields CDR1 DFQATT and CDR2 SNEGSKA (reference sequence). This CDR3 is built from 15 residues. The CDR3 region is CSARDMSTGTQPQHF. The CDR3 DNA follows: TGCAGTGCTAGAGATATGAGTACAGGGACTCAGCCCCAGCATTTT.

In this sample, this clonotype turned up many times. The chain has TRBV12-3 or TRBV12-4 and TRBJ2-2, with 9 bases identical to TRBD1. With 6 bases clipped from V and 4 bases from J, the junction kept 6 bases outside the gene matches. The CDR3 totals 15 residues. The CDR3 nucleotides read TGTGCCAGCAGCCCGGGACAGGGTGGCACCGGGGAGCTGTTTTTT. This sequence encodes CASSPGQGGTGELFF.

This clonotype was detected a few times. The chain links TRBV6-2 or TRBV6-3 to TRBJ2-7; D could derive from TRBD1 or TRBD2 (5 bases each). This CDR3 is built from 15 residues. V lost 5 bases and J 3 bases, leaving 17 bases between the germline ends. Germline assignment: CDR1 MNHEY and CDR2 SVGEGT. DNA of the CDR3: TGTGCCAGCAGTCACGGGCGTAGGGACGGCTACGAGCAGTACTTC. Amino acids: CASSHGRRDGYEQYF.